This TCR beta chain emerged from a study of T cell responses to AZD1222 COVID-19 vaccine. Study-level information: Pooled together were second doses at about 4 or about 12 weeks. Whole-study results and caveats: Possibly, clonal diversity was underestimated; donors were largely white British and included more females. Per reports, nearly half of all spike-specific TCRs target regions that are unmutated in variants. At baseline, just six AZD1222 recipients tested seropositive.

Details on this clone: Its antigen is not known.

The data were produced by immunoSEQ multiplex PCR, yet TCRdb's version contains in-frame clones alone and is incomplete. The table shows 75,000 to 100,000 clones, with around nine tenths occurring only once. CDR3 size: 14 residues. Germline assignment: CDR1 SGHRS and CDR2 YFSETQ. V shed 0 bases and J shed 4 bases, with 8 bases lying between them. This TCR derives from an adult in good health. The V gene is TRBV5-1, the J gene TRBJ1-5; D is unresolved. The sequencing used peripheral blood, collected on day 0 of AZD1222 vaccination. The CDR3 region has the DNA TGCGCCAGCAGCTTGGCCCCAGGAAATCAGCCCCAGCATTTT. It codes for CASSLAPGNQPQHF.